This record looks at one T cell receptor (beta chain) sequence and its context. This clonotype was found many times. Its specific antigen is unknown. There are no base qualities to consult, and no much larger clone falls within one base. Hyperthyroidism was defined as stable when no progression to ophthalmopathy occurred within 18 months of follow-up. Hyperthyroidism patients were newly diagnosed, with disease duration under 2 months, and aged 18 to 65 years. Patients with other autoimmune diseases, uncontrolled infections, pregnancy or lactation were excluded. Diagnosis was based on clinical symptoms, serum thyroxine, TRAb, thyroid ultrasound and orbital computed tomography. Using Ficoll-Paque density gradient centrifugation, PBMCs were isolated from roughly 9.2 ml of fresh peripheral blood. Total RNA was extracted using Trizol reagent, and RNA quality was checked on an Agilent 2100 Bioanalyzer. This sample stems from a study of Graves' ophthalmopathy and Graves' hyperthyroidism (dated 2018 in TCRdb). About the investigation overall: Peripheral blood was collected before any treatment was given, at the time of initial diagnosis. To tell Graves' ophthalmopathy apart from Graves' hyperthyroidism, and to predict which patients would progress to ophthalmopathy, the study relied on TCR beta repertoire signatures. In total, approximately 140 blood samples were TCR-sequenced: under 45 ophthalmopathy, under 80 hyperthyroidism and some 17 hyperthyroidism-to-ophthalmopathy patients. To explore V-J signatures that distinguish ophthalmopathy from hyperthyroidism, a discovery set of around 100 patients was enrolled, made up of 43 with ophthalmopathy and roughly 55 with stable hyperthyroidism. An independent validation cohort comprised around 20 hyperthyroidism patients and some 16 patients who later progressed from hyperthyroidism to ophthalmopathy. In about six hyperthyroidism patients, the T-cell repertoires found in thyroid tissue were compared with those found in blood. Following sampling, methimazole starting at 30 mg daily was administered to hyperthyroidism patients, and high-dose intravenous methylprednisolone was administered to ophthalmopathy patients. The 75 to 100 discovery patients were divided at random into training and test sets in a 7:3 ratio. Results and caveats for the whole study, not just this receptor: The 13-signature model separated ophthalmopathy from stable hyperthyroidism with approximately 90% sensitivity and 81.08% specificity in cross-validation, and 80%/75% in the test set. Most of the expanded thyroid clonotypes with a frequency above 0.001 were also detected in blood, and it was suggested that the thyroid immune response may be reflected by blood repertoires. Sample size was not statistically predetermined, and group allocation was not concealed from the investigators. In validation, the model predicted ophthalmopathy progression with about 71% sensitivity and 72.22% specificity; 12 predicted patients were CT-confirmed with GO in a median of approximately 6.2 months.

TCR beta CDR3 regions were amplified from RNA transcripts for repertoire sequencing. The first round was an RT-PCR using HTBI primers with the Qiagen OneStep RT-PCR kit, and this first round was followed by a second-round multiplex PCR, then size selection and purification. Libraries were sequenced on an Illumina HiSeq2000 using paired-end 100 bp reads. Concerning the study's data processing: SOAPnuke was used to process the reads, throwing out any read that had adapters, had uncalled bases, had a mean Phred below 15, or lacked an exact constant-primer or identifier match. High-quality paired reads were merged with COPE v1.2.5. Unique nucleotide sequences were defined as clonotypes and aligned to IMGT TRB V, D and J references using MiTCR v1.1. The analysis was limited to V-J combinations with a frequency above 0.0001, which together covered 99% to 99.2% of the repertoires. For each V-J combination, a TCR clonal expansion and chaos score was defined as the ratio of F50 clonal expansion to chaos observed in the TCRdist matrix. Welch's t-statistics and random forest were used to narrow the features down to 10 to 15 V-J combinations, which were then fed into a naive Bayes classifier. Thyroid-blood repertoire similarity was quantified with the Morisita-Horn index. TCRdb's own reprocessing of the public reads used fastp at Q25 and MiXCR and kept productive beta chains. Each CDR3 protein appears once, grouped with its most common genes and DNA. These V and J calls derive from TCRdb rather than the authors' analysis. A total of approximately 410,000 distinct CDR3 sequences appear in this sample, approximately 15% of them only once. The ten largest clones capture 5.5% to 8% of the sample.

CDR3 length: 15 amino acids, cysteine to phenylalanine. Only CDR3 DNA is held: 45 bases, read in frame from base 1. CDR1 and CDR2, per the germline V gene, are MNHEY and SVGEGT. Trimming removed 5 bases from V and 3 bases from J, leaving 14 bases between the germline ends. The receptor was isolated from a woman between 18 and 29 years old with stable Graves' hyperthyroidism. Donor details come from another sample of the same person, matched by shared clones. The V gene is TRBV6-2 or TRBV6-3 and the J gene is TRBJ1-5, with a weak D call of TRBD1 (5 bases match). Sequenced: peripheral blood. The CDR3 here reads CASSARDGHNQPQHF. In nucleotide form, the sequence is TGTGCCAGCAGTGCCCGGGACGGCCACAATCAGCCCCAGCATTTT.